A selection of T cell receptor beta chains follows, all from one sample in a study of cytomegalovirus exposure and HLA in healthy donors. TCRdb keeps only in-frame clones here, not all; method: immunoSEQ multiplex PCR. The data hold roughly 150,000 clones, with roughly 10% observed a single time. The sample comprised PBMCs. Every receptor here comes from a man between 50 and 59 years old in good health and CMV-seronegative. The CDR3 runs from the conserved cysteine through the conserved F or W. Rows give clone size only sometimes, using once, few, many, or a class for an expanded clone.

>TRBV28|NA
CASSRGGPTNTEAFF
>TRBV7-9|few
CASSFQPVGASGNTIYF
>TRBV5-6|NA
CASSFRTGGIDEQFF
>TRBV9|NA
CASSKRQQANYGYTF
>TRBV9|NA
CASSVEVGGSYNEQFF
>TRBV9|NA
CASSAQGLTNEKLFF
>TRBV11-3|few
CASSQGQGTAGELFF
>TRBV9|few
CAKQSGTSGGNDPRTQYF
>TRBV2|NA
CASRWEGSPLHF
>TRBV20-1|few
CSASDSYEQYF
>TRBV2|NA
CASGDSGQRGYGYTF
>TRBV9|NA
CASSGGTGNNQPQHF
>TRBV28|few
CASSRGRDTQYF
>TRBV4-1|few
CASSQGVTGVYSNQPQHF
>TRBV2|NA
CASSERYRGRSQETQYF
>TRBV19|NA
CASRGTGTGEQYF
>TRBV29-1|NA
CSVEYERRGKVKGAHNEQFF
>TRBV28|NA
CASRSQVTDTQYF
>TRBV11-2|NA
CASSLPPGRTNTEAFF
>TRBV13|NA
CASSLKGNRRHDTAETQYF
>TRBV30|NA
CAWSGTVHGSEQYF
>TRBV28|NA
CASRRGGRNEKLFF
>TRBV5-1|NA
CASSFYSYEQYF
>TRBV7-3|NA
CASSLSQGDETQYF
>TRBV6-6|NA
CASSRDRGPTAEAFF
>TRBV28|few
CATQGPARVNEKLFF
>TRBV28|few
CASSAGTRNTEAFF
>TRBV28|NA
CASRPPSGHSYEQYF
>TRBV6-6|NA
CASRETGGDTEAFF
>TRBV9|NA
CASSVDPGGSSYNEQFF
>TRBV6-5|few
CASSRTGGSTNEQFF
>TRBV2|NA
CASRRGLAGHEQFF
>TRBV7-9|few
CASSTRGWRSQETQYF
>TRBV28|NA
CASSSPPVGEQFF
>TRBV15|few
CATSREPGQRSYGYTF
>TRBV28|few
CASLRSVQPYGYTF
>TRBV9|few
CASSVEGGGPYEQYF
>TRBV28|NA
CASSDGLPRKTQYF
>TRBV14|NA
CASSGLAGQETQYF
>TRBV6-1|few
CASSEATSGTSYEQYF
>TRBV18|few
CASSLSQGKTNSPLHF
>TRBV30|few
CAYTSGIRDNSPLHF
>TRBV9|few
CASSVRGSPNGYTF
>TRBV10-1|NA
CASSEGAREQYF
>TRBV5-4|few
CASSLGGTGGLNEKLFF
>TRBV5-1|NA
CASSLVAENSPLHF
>TRBV28|few
CASSPRRQGKENEKLFF
>TRBV6-1|few
CASREDGYGYTF
>TRBV5-4|NA
CASGNTSGTGTDTQYF
>TRBV13|few
CASSFRRGLGYTF
>TRBV9|few
CASSGARTSTDTQYF
>TRBV7-2|NA
CASSTQGAGYSPLHF
>TRBV9|few
CASSVGPGGNYGYTF
>TRBV29-1|NA
CSVDGGANEQFF
>TRBV25-1|NA
CASLGKSYTGELFF
>TRBV7-8|NA
CASSGGGGVGGNQPQHF
>TRBV6-1|NA
CASRDSLRSTDTQYF
>TRBV6-1|NA
CASSDPGTGGFLGEQYF
>TRBV27|NA
CASSLSGTADFYSNQPQHF
>TRBV25-1|few
CASTGGSSYNEQFF